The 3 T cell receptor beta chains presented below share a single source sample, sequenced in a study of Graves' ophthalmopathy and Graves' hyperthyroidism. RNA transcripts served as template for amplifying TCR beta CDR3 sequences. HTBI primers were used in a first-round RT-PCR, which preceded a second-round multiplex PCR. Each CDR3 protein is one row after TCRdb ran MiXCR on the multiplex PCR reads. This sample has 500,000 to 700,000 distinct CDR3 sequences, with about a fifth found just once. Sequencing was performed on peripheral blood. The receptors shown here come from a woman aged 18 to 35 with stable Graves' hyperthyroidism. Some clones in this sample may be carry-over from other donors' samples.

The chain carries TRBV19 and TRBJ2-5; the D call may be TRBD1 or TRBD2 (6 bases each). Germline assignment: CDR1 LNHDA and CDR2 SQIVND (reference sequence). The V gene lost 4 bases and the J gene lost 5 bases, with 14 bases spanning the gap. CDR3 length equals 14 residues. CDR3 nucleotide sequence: TGTGCCAGTAGTACACCAGGGGAGGAGGAGACCCAGTACTTC. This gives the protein CASSTPGEEETQYF.

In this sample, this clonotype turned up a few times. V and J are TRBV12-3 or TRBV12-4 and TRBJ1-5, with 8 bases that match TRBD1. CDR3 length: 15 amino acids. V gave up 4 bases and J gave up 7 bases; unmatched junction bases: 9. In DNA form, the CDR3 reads TGTGCCAGCAGTTACTCAGGGCCAGGGGGCCAGCCCCAGCATTTT. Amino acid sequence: CASSYSGPGGQPQHF.

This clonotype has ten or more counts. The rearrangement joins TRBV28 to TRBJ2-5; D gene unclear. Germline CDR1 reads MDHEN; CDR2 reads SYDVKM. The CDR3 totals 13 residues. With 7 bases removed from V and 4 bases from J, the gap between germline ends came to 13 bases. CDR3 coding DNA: TGTGCCAGCACCGCAGCCCCTCGAGAGACCCAGTACTTC. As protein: CASTAAPRETQYF.